The rows below give T cell receptor beta chains drawn from one sample of a study of CD8+CD57+ T cells in acquired aplastic anemia. One entry per CDR3 protein, called by TCRdb with MiXCR from the reads. The data hold under 200,000 distinct CDR3 sequences, with approximately 52% observed a single time. Sequencing was performed on sorted CD4+, CD8+, or CD8+CD57+ T cells (not recorded which) from PBMCs. These receptors came from a human donor with aplastic anemia. The CDR3 runs from the conserved cysteine through the conserved F or W. Clone size is shown for a subset of rows, as once, few, many or a class of expanded clone.

clone_size	cdr3_length	v_call	j_call	cdr3_aa
NA	15	TRBV19	TRBJ2-5	CASSIVSSAQETQYF
many	16	TRBV9	TRBJ2-1	CASTPHSTSSYNEQFF
NA	13	TRBV12-3/TRBV12-4	TRBJ1-1	CASRSDRADRTFF
few	14	TRBV2	TRBJ1-1	CASSRQGRGTEAFF
NA	14	TRBV10-3	TRBJ2-5	CAISVGAVEETRYF
NA	15	TRBV11-2	TRBJ1-4	CASSSFKTKVEKLFF
many	14	TRBV30	TRBJ1-6	CAWSGGTGNSPLHF
NA	14	TRBV19	TRBJ2-3	CASSIGLGADTQYF
NA	16	TRBV15	TRBJ2-5	CATSQLRGRDQETQYF
many	13	TRBV30	TRBJ1-1	CAWSVQGNTEAFF
NA	14	TRBV19	TRBJ2-7	CASSIRGTSYEQYF
NA	15	TRBV14	TRBJ2-1	CASSQETSSYNEQFF
NA	13	TRBV7-9	TRBJ1-2	CASSAHSNYGYTF
many	16	TRBV11-2	TRBJ2-3	CASSLGPRLSTDTQYF
once	15	TRBV5-6	TRBJ1-5	CASSSVSTQNQPQHF